One and the same sample provided the 7 T cell receptor beta chains below, sequenced in a study of blood T cell repertoires in COVID-19. The repertoire was sequenced with immunoSEQ multiplex PCR; TCRdb's copy has only in-frame clones and lacks some. This sample has hundreds of thousands of clones, with about 90% found just once. The specimen was peripheral blood. The receptors derive from a woman between 25 and 40 years old with COVID-19, enrolled during active disease.

The chain has TRBV19 and TRBJ1-3, with a possible D match to TRBD1 (6 bases). Between the trimmed V and J ends, which lost 3 bases and 4 bases, there was a span of 10 bases. CDR3 length equals 14 residues. Germline values: CDR1 LNHDA, CDR2 SQIVND (reference sequence). CDR3 protein: CASSMGAVGNTIYF. The CDR3 region has the DNA TGTGCCAGTAGTATGGGGGCTGTAGGAAACACCATATATTTT. Variable domain in full (rest from reference TRBV19 and TRBJ1-3): DGGITQSPKYLFRKEGQNVTLSCEQNLNHDAMYWYRQDPGQGLRLIYYSQIVNDFQKGDIAEGYSVSREKKESFPLTVTSAQKNPTAFYLCASSMGAVGNTIYFGEGSWLTVV.

This chain links TRBV7-9 with TRBJ1-1, with D perhaps TRBD1 (6 bases). In germline, CDR1 is SEHNR, CDR2 FQNEAQ (reference sequence). V was pared by 5 bases and J by 6 bases, with 16 bases between. The CDR3 runs to 14 residues. The CDR3 protein is CASSIPTGLSEAFF. The CDR3 nucleotides are TGTGCCAGCAGCATCCCTACAGGGTTGTCTGAAGCTTTCTTT. The variable domain in full, with the rest retrieved from reference TRBV7-9 and TRBJ1-1, is DTGVSQNPRHKITKRGQNVTFRCDPISEHNRLYWYRQTLGQGPEFLTYFQNEAQLEKSRLLSDRFSAERPKGSFSTLEIQRTEQGDSAMYLCASSIPTGLSEAFFGQGTRLTVV.

The chain has TRBV4-2 and TRBJ1-4; the D gene is possibly TRBD1 (6 bases). CDR1 LGHNA and CDR2 YNFKEQ come from the germline V gene. The CDR3 is 15 amino acids. Trimming left V 8 bases short and J 7 bases short, with 20 bases between. The DNA for the CDR3 is TGTGCCAGCCACCATGAAACAGGGCAAGGTGAAAAACTGTTTTTT. This translates into CASHHETGQGEKLFF.

The V gene is TRBV24-1, the J gene TRBJ1-5; 9 nucleotides agree with TRBD1. The V and J ends lost 3 bases and 10 bases, in that order; junction bases with no gene match: 9. CDR3 length: 15 residues. CDR1 is KGHDR, CDR2 SFDVKD, per germline. DNA for the CDR3: TGTGCCACCAGTGATACCGGGACAGGGCTAATTCCCCAGCATTTT. This translates into CATSDTGTGLIPQHF.

The V call is TRBV19, the J call TRBJ2-1; 9 bases agree with TRBD1. With V trimmed by 2 bases and J by 5 bases, 4 bases remained unmatched. The CDR3 is 15 amino acids. CDR1 and CDR2 from the germline V gene are LNHDA and SQIVND (reference sequence). The CDR3 here is CASSITGGWHNEQFF. CDR3 sequence (DNA): TGTGCCAGTAGTATAACAGGGGGCTGGCACAATGAGCAGTTCTTC.

The chain couples TRBV3-1 (or the pseudogene TRBV3-2) to TRBJ2-7; tentative D call: TRBD2 (6 bases). CDR1 and CDR2 from the germline V gene are LGHDT and YNNKEL (reference sequence). CDR3 length: 15 amino acids. V shed 3 bases and J shed 8 bases, with 20 bases lying between them. Here the CDR3 DNA reads TGTGCCAGCAGCCATGGGGGGTCGACCCCGGGTCAGCAGTACTTC. This codes for CASSHGGSTPGQQYF.

The CDR3 bases are TGTGCCAGCAGCTTGACTAGCGGGGAGACCCAGTACTTC. It specifies CASSLTSGETQYF. The chain employs TRBV11-3 and TRBJ2-5; 10 bases align to TRBD2. The length of the CDR3 is 13 residues. Germline V lookup: CDR1 SGHNT, CDR2 YENEEA. The V segment lost 3 bases and the J segment 5 bases; nucleotides outside the gene matches: 0.